A single sample gave rise to the 25 T cell receptor beta chains below, sequenced in a study of blood T cell repertoires in COVID-19. Sequencing used immunoSEQ multiplex PCR; TCRdb keeps in-frame clones, though not all of them. The data hold 200,000 or so clones, with around 85% observed a single time. Sequencing input: peripheral blood. Source of these receptors: a human donor in a cohort sampled during active COVID-19.

V is TRBV28 and J is TRBJ1-1; D gene unclear. V lost 10 bases, J lost 5 bases, and 17 bases lay in between. Germline CDR1 MDHEN, CDR2 SYDVKM. The CDR3 has 13 amino acids. The CDR3: CATNQRVWTEAFF. In DNA form, the CDR3 reads TGTGCCACAAATCAGCGGGTTTGGACTGAAGCTTTCTTT.

The chain couples TRBV5-4 to TRBJ2-7; TRBD1 matches 7 bases. The ends lost 3 bases at V and 0 bases at J; junction bases unmatched: 6. Germline assignment: CDR1 SGHNT and CDR2 YYREEE (reference sequence). CDR3 size: 15 residues. As DNA, the CDR3 is TGTGCCAGCAGCTGGGACAGCTTTAACTCCTACGAGCAGTACTTC. Protein: CASSWDSFNSYEQYF. Together with reference TRBV5-4 and TRBJ2-7, the CDR3 gives the full variable domain: ETGVTQSPTHLIKTRGQQVTLRCSSQSGHNTVSWYQQALGQGPQFIFQYYREEENGRGNFPPRFSGLQFPNYSSELNVNALELDDSALYLCASSWDSFNSYEQYFGPGTRLTVT.

This chain uses TRBV6-2 or TRBV6-3 with TRBJ1-3, with TRBD1 matching over 9 bases. Per the germline V gene, CDR1 is MNHEY and CDR2 is SVGEGT. Losses at the gene ends were 6 bases for V and 4 bases for J; bases not matched to a gene: 13. The CDR3 contains 17 residues. As DNA, the CDR3 is TGTGCCAGCAGCTTCCCGCGGGACAGGGAAGCAGGAAACACCATATATTTT. Protein product: CASSFPRDREAGNTIYF.

The V and J genes are TRBV2 and TRBJ1-6, with 7 nucleotides matching TRBD1. Germline trimming cut 6 bases from V and 3 bases from J; bases unmatched to any gene: 5. CDR1 is SNHLY and CDR2 is FYNNEI in the germline V gene. This CDR3 region has 15 residues. Written as DNA, the CDR3 is TGTGCCAGCAGGGACAGGATATTCTATAATTCACCCCTCCACTTT. Its translation: CASRDRIFYNSPLHF.

V usage is TRBV27 and J usage is TRBJ1-6; maybe TRBD1 (5 bases). Germline V lookup: CDR1 MNHEY, CDR2 SMNVEV (reference sequence). V was trimmed by 6 bases and J by 10 bases, leaving 16 bases between them. CDR3 length equals 14 residues. The CDR3 DNA is TGTGCCAGCAGGGAACGGGGGGTCGGCTCACCCCTCCACTTT. This encodes CASRERGVGSPLHF.

This chain uses TRBV18 with TRBJ1-1, with D unresolved. Trimming pared 3 bases from V and 5 bases from J, leaving 13 bases between. The CDR3 is 14 amino acids. Germline V gene data show CDR1 as KGHSH and CDR2 as LQKENI. CDR3 sequence (DNA): TGTGCCAGCTCACCGCTCCTCGGGGAGACTGAAGCTTTCTTT. Translated: CASSPLLGETEAFF. Full variable domain (remainder filled in from reference TRBV18 and TRBJ1-1): NAGVMQNPRHLVRRRGQEARLRCSPMKGHSHVYWYRQLPEEGLKFMVYLQKENIIDESGMPKERFSAEFPKEGPSILRIQQVVRGDSAAYFCASSPLLGETEAFFGQGTRLTVV.

The chain joins TRBV6-5 to TRBJ1-2; TRBD1 matches 9 bases. The V gene's germline CDR1 is MNHEY and CDR2 SVGAGI. The CDR3 is 15 residues long. The V and J ends lost 6 bases and 2 bases, in that order; junction bases with no gene match: 7. CDR3 protein: CASSDGTGPNYGYTF. Written as DNA, the CDR3 is TGTGCCAGCAGCGACGGGACAGGGCCAAACTATGGCTACACCTTC.

V is TRBV18 and J is TRBJ1-4; TRBD1 might be the D (5 bases). Trimming removed 3 bases from V and 4 bases from J, with 15 bases in between. This CDR3 is built from 16 residues. CDR1 and CDR2 from the germline V gene are KGHSH and LQKENI. Here the CDR3 DNA reads TGTGCCAGCTCACCCTCAGCCCAGGGCCTTAATGAAAAACTGTTTTTT. Amino acids: CASSPSAQGLNEKLFF.

The chain has TRBV28 and TRBJ1-4, with 8 bases that match TRBD1. The ends lost 7 bases at V and 6 bases at J; junction bases unmatched: 4. This CDR3 has 13 residues. Germline lookup yields CDR1 MDHEN and CDR2 SYDVKM. The DNA of the CDR3 is TGTGCCAGCACAGGGGGCGCTGATGAAAAACTGTTTTTT. Residues: CASTGGADEKLFF.

The rearrangement uses TRBV29-1 and TRBJ1-1; 9 bases match TRBD1. This CDR3 has 13 amino acids. The germline CDR1 and CDR2 sequences are SQVTM and ANQGSEA. V lost 7 bases and J lost 2; bases outside the gene matches: 5. The CDR3 bases are TGCAGCGCTTGGACAGGGGATAACACTGAAGCTTTCTTT. Translating it yields CSAWTGDNTEAFF.

The chain combines TRBV11-1 with TRBJ2-7; 7 positions agree with TRBD1. Germline CDR1 reads SGHAT; CDR2 reads FQDESV (reference sequence). This CDR3 has 15 residues. The J segment lost 3 bases and the V segment lost 4 bases, leaving 9 bases of the junction unmatched. CDR3 in amino acids: CASSWVTGSLYEQYF. The CDR3 nucleotides are TGTGCCAGCAGCTGGGTGACAGGGAGCCTCTACGAGCAGTACTTC.

The chain couples TRBV10-1 to TRBJ2-2; 7 bases fit TRBD2. The ends lost 7 bases at V and 3 bases at J; junction bases unmatched: 2. Per the germline V gene, CDR1 is WNHNN and CDR2 is SYGVQD (reference sequence). This CDR3 is 13 amino acids long. The CDR3 sequence is CASIGGYTGELFF. For the CDR3, the DNA is TGCGCCAGCATCGGGGGGTACACCGGGGAGCTGTTTTTT.

The DNA for the CDR3 is TGTGCCAGCAGGTTGGGCCACTACGAGCAGTACTTC. Amino acids: CASRLGHYEQYF. The rearrangement uses TRBV11-2 and TRBJ2-7; D is unresolved. This CDR3 contains 12 residues. The V gene lost 6 bases and the J gene lost 3 bases, with 9 bases spanning the gap. Germline-derived CDR1 and CDR2 are SGHAT and FQNNGV.

There are many counts of this clone. Distinct nucleotide sequences in the sample also encode this CDR3. V and J are TRBV12-3 or TRBV12-4 and TRBJ2-7, with unresolved D. This CDR3 has 11 residues. With 5 bases removed from V and 2 bases from J, the gap between germline ends came to 4 bases. This CDR3 is CASSPAYEQYF. In DNA, the CDR3 is TGTGCCAGCAGTCCCGCCTACGAGCAGTACTTC.

This chain links TRBV6-6 with TRBJ2-1, with 8 positions matching TRBD1. Germline CDR1 MNHNY, CDR2 SVGAGI (reference sequence). V dropped 7 bases and J dropped 2; count of bases not matched to a gene: 7. CDR3 length: 15 residues. The CDR3 here is CASIGDRGPYNEQFF. For the CDR3, the DNA is TGTGCCAGCATCGGCGACAGGGGACCCTACAATGAGCAGTTCTTC.

V and J are TRBV10-1 and TRBJ2-7, with TRBD2 as a possible D gene (5 bases). V lost 8 bases, J lost 3 bases, and 20 bases lay in between. Germline V gene lookup returns CDR1 WNHNN and CDR2 SYGVQD (reference sequence). The CDR3 loop spans 15 amino acids. CDR3 in amino acids: CASEYLAGASYEQYF. The CDR3 DNA reads TGCGCCAGCGAATATCTGGCGGGCGCGAGCTACGAGCAGTACTTC.

This chain uses TRBV18 with TRBJ2-2, with 7 bases that match TRBD1. The V gene end was trimmed by 5 bases and the J gene end by 6 bases; junction bases not matched to a gene: 9. The CDR3 covers 15 residues. The germline gives CDR1 KGHSH, CDR2 LQKENI. The CDR3 sequence is CASSDRDSYAGELFF. CDR3 DNA sequence: TGTGCCAGCTCAGACCGGGACAGTTACGCCGGGGAGCTGTTTTTT.

V gene TRBV19 combines with J gene TRBJ2-7; D is possibly TRBD1 (6 bases). CDR1 and CDR2 from the germline V gene are LNHDA and SQIVND (reference sequence). The V end lost 5 bases, the J end lost 5 bases, and 22 bases lay between the germline ends. CDR3 length equals 16 residues. CDR3 in amino acids: CASSPRRGVKGNEQYF. In DNA form, the CDR3 reads TGTGCCAGTAGTCCCCGCAGGGGAGTAAAGGGGAACGAGCAGTACTTC. The full variable domain, in which reference TRBV19 and TRBJ2-7 provide the parts outside the CDR3, is DGGITQSPKYLFRKEGQNVTLSCEQNLNHDAMYWYRQDPGQGLRLIYYSQIVNDFQKGDIAEGYSVSREKKESFPLTVTSAQKNPTAFYLCASSPRRGVKGNEQYFGPGTRLTVT.

The V gene is TRBV19, the J gene TRBJ2-1; 7 nucleotides match TRBD1. Germline V gene data show CDR1 as LNHDA and CDR2 as SQIVND (reference sequence). The CDR3 covers 14 residues. Unmatched junction bases numbered 6, after V lost 5 bases and J lost 5 bases. The CDR3 loop is CASSLRDRHNEQFF. CDR3 DNA sequence: TGTGCCAGTAGTCTCCGGGACAGACACAATGAGCAGTTCTTC.

The chain carries TRBV4-1 and TRBJ2-7, with D unresolved. Trimming pared 3 bases from V and 5 bases from J, leaving 11 bases between. Germline V gene data show CDR1 as MGHRA and CDR2 as YSYEKL. CDR3 size: 13 residues. The CDR3 DNA reads TGCGCCAGCAGCCACGCTATTCGGGACGAGCAGTACTTC. It specifies CASSHAIRDEQYF.

The chain has TRBV6-5 and TRBJ1-6; D possibly corresponds to TRBD1 (6 bases). The CDR3 sequence is 15 residues long. Trimming stripped 5 bases from V and 7 bases from J, with 15 bases between. Germline CDR1 is MNHEY and CDR2 is SVGAGI. This chain's CDR3 is CASSNLQGWNSPLHF. DNA of the CDR3: TGTGCCAGCAGTAACCTACAGGGATGGAATTCACCCCTCCACTTT.

The chain links TRBV6-1 to TRBJ1-3; D remains unclear. The V gene's germline CDR1 is MNHNS and CDR2 SASEGT. This CDR3 contains 17 residues. Between the trimmed V and J ends, which lost 0 bases and 0 bases, there was a span of 12 bases. CDR3 sequence (DNA): TGTGCCAGCAGTGAAGCGCCACGGGGTTTCTCTGGAAACACCATATATTTT. Translating gives CASSEAPRGFSGNTIYF.

This clone was observed once. V gene TRBV4-3 combines with J gene TRBJ2-7; 7 bases align to TRBD1. Germline trimming cut 3 bases from V and 0 bases from J; bases unmatched to any gene: 2. The germline V gene has CDR1 LGHNA and CDR2 YSLEER. The CDR3 is made up of 14 amino acids. The CDR3 region is CASSQDRSSYEQYF. The CDR3 DNA reads TGCGCCAGCAGCCAGGACAGGAGCTCCTACGAGCAGTACTTC.

The V and J genes are TRBV6-2 or TRBV6-3 and TRBJ2-7; 8 nucleotides align to TRBD2. Germline CDR1 reads MNHEY; CDR2 reads SVGEGT. J gave up 4 bases and V 0 bases, and 5 bases lay outside the gene matches. This CDR3 is built from 15 residues. This CDR3 is CASSYSPGGPYEQYF. In DNA, the CDR3 is TGTGCCAGCAGTTACTCGCCGGGAGGGCCTTACGAGCAGTACTTC.

V and J are TRBV27 and TRBJ2-5; 8 bases map to TRBD2. Trimming at V came to 9 bases and at J to 4 bases, leaving 7 bases not matched to a gene. The CDR3 consists of 13 residues. Germline values: CDR1 MNHEY, CDR2 SMNVEV (reference sequence). The CDR3 region has the DNA TGTGCCAGTAAAATAGCGGGAAGAGAGACCCAGTACTTC. Protein: CASKIAGRETQYF.